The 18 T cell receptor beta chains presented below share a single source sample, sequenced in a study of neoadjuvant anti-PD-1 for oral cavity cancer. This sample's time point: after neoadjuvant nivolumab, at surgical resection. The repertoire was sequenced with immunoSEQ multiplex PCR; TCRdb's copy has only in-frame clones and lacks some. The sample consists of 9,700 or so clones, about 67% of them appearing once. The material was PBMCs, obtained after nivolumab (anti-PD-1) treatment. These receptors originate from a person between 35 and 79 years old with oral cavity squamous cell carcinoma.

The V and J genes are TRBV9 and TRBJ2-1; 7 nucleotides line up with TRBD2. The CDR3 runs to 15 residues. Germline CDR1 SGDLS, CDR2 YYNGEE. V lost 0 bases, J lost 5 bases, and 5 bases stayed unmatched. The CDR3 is CASSVGGSGNNEQFF. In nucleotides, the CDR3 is TGTGCCAGCAGCGTAGGCGGGAGCGGAAACAATGAGCAGTTCTTC.

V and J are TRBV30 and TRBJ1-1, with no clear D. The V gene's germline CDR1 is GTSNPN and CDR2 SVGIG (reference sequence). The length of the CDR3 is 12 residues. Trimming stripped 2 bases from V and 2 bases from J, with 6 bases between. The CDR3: CAWSRRNTEAFF. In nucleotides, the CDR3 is TGTGCCTGGAGTCGGAGAAACACTGAAGCTTTCTTT.

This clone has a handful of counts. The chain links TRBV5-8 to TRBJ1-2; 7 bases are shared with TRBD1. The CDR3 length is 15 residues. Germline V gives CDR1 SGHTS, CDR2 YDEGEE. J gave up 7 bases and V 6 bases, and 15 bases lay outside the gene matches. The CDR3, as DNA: TGTGCCAGCACCCTACCCGGACAGGACGGGTTTGGCTACACCTTC. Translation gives CASTLPGQDGFGYTF.

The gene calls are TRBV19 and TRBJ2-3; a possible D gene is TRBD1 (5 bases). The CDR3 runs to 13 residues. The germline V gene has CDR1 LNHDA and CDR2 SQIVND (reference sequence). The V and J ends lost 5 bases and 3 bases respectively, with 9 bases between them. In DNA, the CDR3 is TGTGCCAGTAGTTTCGGACAAACAGATACGCAGTATTTT. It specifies CASSFGQTDTQYF.

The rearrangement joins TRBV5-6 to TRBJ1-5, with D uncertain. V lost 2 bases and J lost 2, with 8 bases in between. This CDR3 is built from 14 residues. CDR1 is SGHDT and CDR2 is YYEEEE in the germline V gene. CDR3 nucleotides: TGTGCCAGCAGCTTCCGTGGGGGCAATCAGCCCCAGCATTTT. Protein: CASSFRGGNQPQHF. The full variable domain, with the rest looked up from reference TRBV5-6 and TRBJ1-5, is DAGVTQSPTHLIKTRGQQVTLRCSPKSGHDTVSWYQQALGQGPQFIFQYYEEEERQRGNFPDRFSGHQFPNYSSELNVNALLLGDSALYLCASSFRGGNQPQHFGDGTRLSIL.

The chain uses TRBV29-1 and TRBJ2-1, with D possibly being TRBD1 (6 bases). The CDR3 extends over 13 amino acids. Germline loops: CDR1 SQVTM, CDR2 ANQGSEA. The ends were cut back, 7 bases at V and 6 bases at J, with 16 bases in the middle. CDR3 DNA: TGCAGCGGGGCAGGGGCGAGGGGCAATGAGCAGTTCTTC. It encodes CSGAGARGNEQFF.

CDR3 amino acids: CASSPRGSPLHF. CDR3 nucleotide sequence: TGTGCCAGTAGTCCCCGAGGTTCACCCCTCCACTTT. J is TRBJ1-6 and V is TRBV19; no firm D call. Between the trimmed V and J ends, which lost 5 bases and 9 bases, there was a span of 8 bases. The CDR3 is 12 residues long. Germline V gene sequence: CDR1 LNHDA, CDR2 SQIVND (reference sequence).

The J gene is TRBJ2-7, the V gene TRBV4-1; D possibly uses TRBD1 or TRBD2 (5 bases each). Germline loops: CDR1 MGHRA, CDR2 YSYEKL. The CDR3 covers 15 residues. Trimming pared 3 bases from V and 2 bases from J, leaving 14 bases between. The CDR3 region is CASSQISGPTYEQYF. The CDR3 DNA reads TGCGCCAGCAGCCAGATATCGGGACCGACCTACGAGCAGTACTTC.

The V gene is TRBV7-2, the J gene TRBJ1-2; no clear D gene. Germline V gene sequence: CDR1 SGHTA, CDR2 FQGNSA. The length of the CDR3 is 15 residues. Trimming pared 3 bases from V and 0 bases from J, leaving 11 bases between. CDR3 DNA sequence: TGTGCCAGCAGCTTTGGTATATTGTCTAACTATGGCTACACCTTC. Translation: CASSFGILSNYGYTF.

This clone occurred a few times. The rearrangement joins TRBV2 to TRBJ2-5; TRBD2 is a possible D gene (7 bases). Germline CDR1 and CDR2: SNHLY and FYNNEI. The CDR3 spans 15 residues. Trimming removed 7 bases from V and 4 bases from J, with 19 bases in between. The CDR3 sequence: CASKRRGGPRETQYF. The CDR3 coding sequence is TGTGCCAGCAAAAGGAGGGGGGGCCCCAGAGAGACCCAGTACTTC.

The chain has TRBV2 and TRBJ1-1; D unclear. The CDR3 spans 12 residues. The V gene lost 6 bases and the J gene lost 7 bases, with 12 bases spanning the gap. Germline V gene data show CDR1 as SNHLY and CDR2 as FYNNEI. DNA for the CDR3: TGTGCCAGCAGCCTCCTGGGGTTTGAAGCTTTCTTT. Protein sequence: CASSLLGFEAFF.

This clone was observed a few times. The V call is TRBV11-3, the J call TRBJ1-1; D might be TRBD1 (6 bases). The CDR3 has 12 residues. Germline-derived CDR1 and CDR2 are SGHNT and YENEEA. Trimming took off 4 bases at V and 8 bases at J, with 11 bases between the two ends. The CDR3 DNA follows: TGTGCCAGCAGCTCGCGGACAGCCGAAGCTTTCTTT. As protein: CASSSRTAEAFF.

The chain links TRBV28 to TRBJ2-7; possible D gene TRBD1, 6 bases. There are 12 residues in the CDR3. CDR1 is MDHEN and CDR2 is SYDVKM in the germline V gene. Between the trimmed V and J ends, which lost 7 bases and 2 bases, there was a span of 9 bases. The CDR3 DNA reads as TGTGCCAGCACTACAGGGACCTACGAGCAGTACTTC. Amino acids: CASTTGTYEQYF.

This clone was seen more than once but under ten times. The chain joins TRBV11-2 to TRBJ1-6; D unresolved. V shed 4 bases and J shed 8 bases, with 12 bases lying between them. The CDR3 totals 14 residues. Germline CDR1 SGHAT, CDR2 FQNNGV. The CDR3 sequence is CASSSALKDSPLHF. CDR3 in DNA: TGTGCCAGCAGCTCCGCCCTGAAGGATTCACCCCTCCACTTT. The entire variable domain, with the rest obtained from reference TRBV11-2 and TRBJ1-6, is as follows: EAGVAQSPRYKIIEKRQSVAFWCNPISGHATLYWYQQILGQGPKLLIQFQNNGVVDDSQLPKDRFSAERLKGVDSTLKIQPAKLEDSAVYLCASSSALKDSPLHFGNGTRLTVT.

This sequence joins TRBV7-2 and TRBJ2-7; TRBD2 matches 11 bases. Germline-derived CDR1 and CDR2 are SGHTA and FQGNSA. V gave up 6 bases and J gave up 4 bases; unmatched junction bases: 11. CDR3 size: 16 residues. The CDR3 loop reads CASSSGLAASPYEQYF. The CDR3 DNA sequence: TGTGCCAGCAGTTCGGGACTAGCGGCTTCCCCGTACGAGCAGTACTTC.

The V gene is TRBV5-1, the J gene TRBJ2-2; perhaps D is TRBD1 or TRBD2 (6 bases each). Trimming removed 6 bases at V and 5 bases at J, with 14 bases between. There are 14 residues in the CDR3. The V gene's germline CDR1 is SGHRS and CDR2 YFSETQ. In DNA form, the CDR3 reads TGCGCCAGCAACCCGGGGGCGCCTACCGGGGAGCTGTTTTTT. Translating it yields CASNPGAPTGELFF.

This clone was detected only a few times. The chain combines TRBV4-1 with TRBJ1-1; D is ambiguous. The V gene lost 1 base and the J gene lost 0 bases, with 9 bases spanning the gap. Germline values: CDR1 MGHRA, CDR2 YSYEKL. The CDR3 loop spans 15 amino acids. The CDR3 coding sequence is TGCGCCAGCAGCCAAGCCCCCAGTCTGAACACTGAAGCTTTCTTT. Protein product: CASSQAPSLNTEAFF.

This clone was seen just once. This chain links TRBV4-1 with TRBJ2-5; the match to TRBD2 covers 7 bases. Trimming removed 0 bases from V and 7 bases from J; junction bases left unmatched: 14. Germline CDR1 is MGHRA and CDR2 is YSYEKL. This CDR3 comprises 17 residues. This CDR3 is CASSQDGSRGRVGTQYF. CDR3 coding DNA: TGCGCCAGCAGCCAAGATGGGTCGCGGGGGAGAGTTGGGACCCAGTACTTC.